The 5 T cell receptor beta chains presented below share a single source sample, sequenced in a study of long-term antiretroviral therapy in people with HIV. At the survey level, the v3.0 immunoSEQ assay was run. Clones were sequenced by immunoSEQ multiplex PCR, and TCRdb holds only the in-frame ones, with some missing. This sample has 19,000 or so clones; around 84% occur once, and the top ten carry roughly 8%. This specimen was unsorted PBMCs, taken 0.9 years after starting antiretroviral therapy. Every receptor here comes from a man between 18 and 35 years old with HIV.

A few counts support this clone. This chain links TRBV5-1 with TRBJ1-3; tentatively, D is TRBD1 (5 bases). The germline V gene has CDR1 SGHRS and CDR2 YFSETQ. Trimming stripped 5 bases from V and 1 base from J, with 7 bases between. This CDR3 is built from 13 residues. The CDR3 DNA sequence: TGCGCCAGCAGAGCAGGGTCTGGAAACACCATATATTTT. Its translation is CASRAGSGNTIYF.

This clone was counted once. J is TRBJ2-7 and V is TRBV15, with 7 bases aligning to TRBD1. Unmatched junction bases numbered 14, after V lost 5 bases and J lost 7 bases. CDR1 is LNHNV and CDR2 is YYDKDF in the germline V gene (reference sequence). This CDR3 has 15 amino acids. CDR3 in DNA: TGTGCCACCAGCCAGGACAGGACCCCCTTAGGAGAGCAGTACTTC. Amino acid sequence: CATSQDRTPLGEQYF. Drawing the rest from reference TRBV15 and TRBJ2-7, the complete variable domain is DAMVIQNPRYQVTQFGKPVTLSCSQTLNHNVMYWYQQKSSQAPKLLFHYYDKDFNNEADTPDNFQSRRPNTSFCFLDIRSPGLGDTAMYLCATSQDRTPLGEQYFGPGTRLTVT.

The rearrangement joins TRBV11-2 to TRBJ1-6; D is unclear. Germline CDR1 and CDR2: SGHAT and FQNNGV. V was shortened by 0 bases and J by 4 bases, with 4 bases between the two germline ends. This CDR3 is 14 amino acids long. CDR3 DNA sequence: TGTGCCAGCAGCTTAGATGGGTATAATTCACCCCTCCACTTT. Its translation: CASSLDGYNSPLHF.

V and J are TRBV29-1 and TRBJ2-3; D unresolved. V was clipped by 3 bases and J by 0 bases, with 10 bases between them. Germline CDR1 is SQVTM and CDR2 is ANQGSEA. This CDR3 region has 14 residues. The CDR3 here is CSVDGGPSTDTQYF. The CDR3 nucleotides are TGCAGCGTTGACGGTGGACCTAGCACAGATACGCAGTATTTT.

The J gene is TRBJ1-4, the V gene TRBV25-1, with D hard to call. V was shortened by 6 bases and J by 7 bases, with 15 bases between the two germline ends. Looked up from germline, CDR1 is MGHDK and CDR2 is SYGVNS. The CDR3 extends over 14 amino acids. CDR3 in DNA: TGTGCCAGCAGCCCCACTACACCGGGTGAAAAACTGTTTTTT. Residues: CASSPTTPGEKLFF.